Listed here are 28 T cell receptor beta chains from one sample, sequenced in a study of CD8+CD57+ T cells in acquired aplastic anemia. Only patients with CD8+CD57+ cell expansion on flow cytometry were chosen for sequencing. TCR beta VDJ combinations and CDR3 sequences were profiled from genomic DNA. MiXCR was run by TCRdb on the reads, yielding one entry per CDR3 protein. The data contain 75,000 to 80,000 distinct CDR3 sequences, about 70% of them seen just once; the ten biggest clones take up 65% to 85%. The sequenced sample consisted of sorted CD4+, CD8+, or CD8+CD57+ T cells (not recorded which) from PBMCs. Receptors originate from a human donor with aplastic anemia.

This clonotype has more than one count but fewer than ten. The chain is built from TRBV12-3 or TRBV12-4 and TRBJ1-2, with D unresolved. The ends were cut back, 2 bases at V and 6 bases at J, with 16 bases in the middle. The CDR3 runs to 15 residues. CDR3 sequence: CASSLRWQNKHGYTF. The CDR3 region has the DNA TGTGCCAGCAGTTTAAGGTGGCAGAACAAGCATGGCTACACCTTC.

The V gene is TRBV29-1, the J gene TRBJ2-5; 9 bases agree with TRBD2. This CDR3 is 16 amino acids long. Germline V gene sequence: CDR1 SQVTM, CDR2 ANQGSEA. The trim removed 4 bases at V and 2 bases at J, leaving 11 bases unmatched. The DNA for the CDR3 is TGCAGCGTTGTGAGTGGCGGGGGGGCACGTCAAGAGACCCAGTACTTC. Its protein product is CSVVSGGGARQETQYF. Looking up the rest from reference TRBV29-1 and TRBJ2-5 gives the full variable domain: SAVISQKPSRDICQRGTSLTIQCQVDSQVTMMFWYRQQPGQSLTLIATANQGSEATYESGFVIDKFPISRPNLTFSTLTVSNMSPEDSSIYLCSVVSGGGARQETQYFGPGTRLLVL.

The chain uses TRBV25-1 and TRBJ2-3; D is unclear. This CDR3 is 13 amino acids long. From germline, CDR1 is MGHDK and CDR2 SYGVNS. V lost 4 bases to trimming and J lost 7 bases, with 12 bases between them. CDR3 in DNA: TGTGCCAGCAGTGCCCGACTCCGGAATACGCAGTATTTT. Residues: CASSARLRNTQYF.

The chain recombines TRBV15 with TRBJ2-7, with 8 nucleotides matching TRBD2. CDR1 and CDR2 (germline): LNHNV, YYDKDF (reference sequence). V was clipped by 1 base and J by 4 bases; unmatched bases: 0. The CDR3 is 13 residues long. CDR3 sequence: CATSRGGRYEQYF. The CDR3 DNA sequence: TGTGCCACCAGCAGAGGCGGGAGGTACGAGCAGTACTTC.

This clonotype was detected a few times. V is TRBV9 and J is TRBJ2-7; perhaps TRBD2 as D (6 bases). CDR3 length equals 12 residues. Trimming took off 2 bases at V and 4 bases at J, with 7 bases between the two ends. Germline values: CDR1 SGDLS, CDR2 YYNGEE. The CDR3 DNA follows: TGTGCCAGCAGCGTTGGGAGGTACGAGCAGTACTTC. Translation gives CASSVGRYEQYF.

The rearrangement joins TRBV20-1 to TRBJ1-6; D is ambiguous. Trimming took 0 bases from V and 6 from J, leaving 18 bases between them. Germline CDR1 reads DFQATT; CDR2 reads SNEGSKA (reference sequence). This CDR3 is 17 amino acids long. CDR3 region: CSARDTRQSLINSPLHF. CDR3 nucleotides: TGCAGTGCTAGAGATACTCGCCAGAGTTTGATTAATTCACCCCTCCACTTT.

V and J are TRBV6-1 and TRBJ1-3; perhaps TRBD1 as D (5 bases). CDR1 and CDR2 (germline): MNHNS, SASEGT. V was shortened by 8 bases and J by 3 bases, with 17 bases between the two germline ends. The CDR3 is made up of 15 amino acids. CDR3 nucleotide sequence: TGTGCCAGCTCACCACCGAGAGGGGTTGGAAACACCATATATTTT. Its protein is CASSPPRGVGNTIYF.

The chain couples TRBV20-1 to TRBJ2-7, with 7 bases identical to TRBD2. The CDR3 loop spans 13 amino acids. The V and J ends lost 6 bases and 2 bases, in that order; junction bases with no gene match: 7. The germline V gene has CDR1 DFQATT and CDR2 SNEGSKA (reference sequence). The DNA for the CDR3 is TGCAGTGCCCCTGGGGGGGGGGCCTACGAGCAGTACTTC. This sequence encodes CSAPGGGAYEQYF.

This clonotype occurred many times. The chain carries TRBV6-4 and TRBJ1-6; TRBD1 matches 8 bases. V was clipped by 3 bases and J by 10 bases; unmatched bases: 5. The CDR3 spans 14 residues. Germline V gene sequence: CDR1 MRHNA, CDR2 SNTAGT. The CDR3 sequence: CASSEGTGQSPLHF. CDR3 DNA sequence: TGTGCCAGCAGTGAAGGGACAGGACAATCACCCCTCCACTTT.

This clonotype was observed a handful of times. The chain employs TRBV7-9 and TRBJ2-7; 7 bases map to TRBD1. V shed 5 bases and J 3 bases; nucleotides not matched to a gene: 4. Looked up from germline, CDR1 is SEHNR and CDR2 is FQNEAQ (reference sequence). The CDR3 sequence is 13 residues long. The chain's CDR3 is CASSKDRSYEQYF. The DNA for the CDR3 is TGTGCCAGCAGCAAGGACAGGAGCTACGAGCAGTACTTC.

This clonotype was recorded only once. V gene TRBV15 combines with J gene TRBJ2-2; a possible D gene is TRBD2 (5 bases). The CDR3 spans 16 residues. V lost 0 bases, J lost 2 bases, and 10 bases lay in between. Germline CDR1 is LNHNV and CDR2 is YYDKDF (reference sequence). The CDR3 here is CATSRDRRGNTGELFF. The CDR3 DNA reads TGTGCCACCAGCAGAGATCGTCGGGGAAACACCGGGGAGCTGTTTTTT.

V usage is TRBV7-9 and J usage is TRBJ2-5; D gene uncertain. The CDR3 extends over 13 amino acids. Trimming left V 0 bases short and J 7 bases short, with 9 bases between. Germline CDR1 reads SEHNR; CDR2 reads FQNEAQ (reference sequence). The CDR3 DNA is TGTGCCAGCAGCTTAGCAGGACCGGGGACCCAGTACTTC. Translation: CASSLAGPGTQYF.

This clonotype has just a few counts. This rearrangement joins TRBV9 to TRBJ2-1; no clear D. The CDR3 contains 14 residues. With 3 bases removed from V and 0 bases from J, the gap between germline ends came to 7 bases. Germline-derived CDR1 and CDR2 are SGDLS and YYNGEE. As DNA, the CDR3 is TGTGCCAGCAGCGCAGGAAGCTCCTACAATGAGCAGTTCTTC. Its translation is CASSAGSSYNEQFF.

This clonotype has a handful of counts. The chain is built from TRBV10-3 and TRBJ1-1, with 7 bases matching TRBD1. With 7 bases clipped from V and 4 bases from J, the junction kept 12 bases outside the gene matches. The germline gives CDR1 ENHRY, CDR2 SYGVKD. This CDR3 has 15 amino acids. CDR3 residues: CAIKEEGATVTEAFF. The DNA for the CDR3 is TGTGCCATCAAAGAGGAGGGGGCGACTGTCACTGAAGCTTTCTTT.

This clonotype was picked up a small number of times. The CDR3 DNA reads as TGTGCCAGCAGGGGGGAGATAAGGACCCAGCATTTT. Protein product: CASRGEIRTQHF. This chain joins TRBV2 and TRBJ1-5; tentative D call: TRBD1 (5 bases). This CDR3 is built from 12 residues. Germline V lookup: CDR1 SNHLY, CDR2 FYNNEI. Trimming left V 6 bases short and J 11 bases short, with 14 bases between.

This rearrangement joins TRBV19 to TRBJ2-7; D is unclear. The germline V and J ends were trimmed by 3 bases and 6 bases, with 6 bases remaining between them. The CDR3 runs to 11 residues. Per the germline V gene, CDR1 is LNHDA and CDR2 is SQIVND (reference sequence). CDR3: CASSIEGEQYF. The CDR3 coding sequence is TGTGCCAGTAGTATTGAAGGCGAGCAGTACTTC. The whole variable domain, filled in from reference TRBV19 and TRBJ2-7, reads DGGITQSPKYLFRKEGQNVTLSCEQNLNHDAMYWYRQDPGQGLRLIYYSQIVNDFQKGDIAEGYSVSREKKESFPLTVTSAQKNPTAFYLCASSIEGEQYFGPGTRLTVT.

The rearrangement joins TRBV10-3 to TRBJ1-5; TRBD1 is a possible D gene (5 bases). V was cut by 1 base and J by 6 bases, with 16 bases left in between. Germline V gene sequence: CDR1 ENHRY, CDR2 SYGVKD. The CDR3 totals 16 residues. CDR3 residues: CAISEWKGLERQPQHF. The CDR3 DNA sequence: TGTGCCATCAGTGAGTGGAAGGGGCTGGAACGTCAGCCCCAGCATTTT.

This chain links TRBV11-2 with TRBJ2-7; 9 bases are shared with TRBD2. Germline-derived CDR1 and CDR2 are SGHAT and FQNNGV. J lost 6 bases, V lost 5 bases, and 5 bases had no gene match. CDR3 length: 13 amino acids. The CDR3 bases are TGTGCCAGCAGCCCTCGGACTAGCGCCGAGCAGTACTTC. It codes for CASSPRTSAEQYF.

This sequence joins TRBV29-1 and TRBJ1-1; D is unclear. CDR1 SQVTM and CDR2 ANQGSEA come from the germline V gene. This CDR3 region has 12 residues. Trimming pared 4 bases from V and 1 base from J, leaving 7 bases between. The chain's CDR3 is CSVGRGNTEAFF. In DNA, the CDR3 is TGCAGCGTTGGGCGGGGGAACACTGAAGCTTTCTTT.

The rearrangement joins TRBV2 to TRBJ1-6, with D perhaps TRBD1 (5 bases). V lost 6 bases and J 0 bases, leaving 9 bases between the germline ends. This CDR3 contains 15 residues. Germline V gene sequence: CDR1 SNHLY, CDR2 FYNNEI. CDR3 amino acids: CASRGLSSYNSPLHF. Here the CDR3 DNA reads TGTGCCAGCAGGGGGCTCAGCTCCTATAATTCACCCCTCCACTTT.

As concerns this clonotype: Its ends do not fully match the called genes, so a read error is possible. V usage is TRBV10-3 and J usage is TRBJ1-2; D not certain. CDR1 is ENHRY and CDR2 is SYGVKD in the germline V gene. This CDR3 contains 11 residues. CDR3 sequence: CAISVPSGYAF. The CDR3 bases are TGTGCCATCAGTGTCCCCTCTGGCTACGCCTTC.

The V and J genes are TRBV10-3 and TRBJ2-3; D uncertain. The V gene lost 3 bases and the J gene lost 3 bases, with 4 bases spanning the gap. The germline CDR1 and CDR2 sequences are ENHRY and SYGVKD. The CDR3 sequence is 12 residues long. The CDR3 DNA reads as TGTGCCATCAGTGAAGGGACAGATACGCAGTATTTT. Translation gives CAISEGTDTQYF.

The chain employs TRBV13 and TRBJ2-2; D not certain. The V gene lost 9 bases and the J gene lost 1 base, with 9 bases spanning the gap. CDR3 length equals 13 residues. Per germline, CDR1 PRHDT and CDR2 FYEKMQ (reference sequence). Here the CDR3 DNA reads TGTGCCAGTCAGGCTATGAACACCGGGGAGCTGTTTTTT. It specifies CASQAMNTGELFF.

This clonotype appeared many times. The rearrangement links TRBV24-1 to TRBJ1-2; 10 bases agree with TRBD1. Germline CDR1 is KGHDR and CDR2 is SFDVKD. This CDR3 is 14 amino acids long. The V segment lost 7 bases and the J segment 1 base; nucleotides outside the gene matches: 2. The CDR3 sequence is CATSGTGDNYGYTF. The CDR3 nucleotides read TGTGCCACCAGCGGGACAGGGGATAACTATGGCTACACCTTC.

This clonotype was detected only a few times. The V and J genes are TRBV29-1 and TRBJ2-7, with D perhaps matching TRBD2 (6 bases). The CDR3 runs to 14 residues. Germline loops: CDR1 SQVTM, CDR2 ANQGSEA. V was pared by 4 bases and J by 2 bases, with 15 bases between. CDR3 loop: CSVAFHSGAYEQYF. The CDR3 bases are TGCAGCGTTGCCTTCCATAGCGGAGCCTACGAGCAGTACTTC.

The chain employs TRBV19 and TRBJ2-1; 12 bases agree with TRBD2. The germline V gene encodes CDR1 LNHDA and CDR2 SQIVND (reference sequence). V lost 3 bases, J lost 5 bases, and 5 bases stayed unmatched. This CDR3 is built from 16 residues. This CDR3 reads CASSISSGRGDNEQFF. The DNA of the CDR3 is TGTGCCAGTAGTATTTCTAGCGGGAGGGGAGACAATGAGCAGTTCTTC.

The chain recombines TRBV6-1 with TRBJ1-1; D is possibly TRBD1 (6 bases). The CDR3 runs 13 residues. The germline V and J ends were trimmed by 6 bases and 7 bases, with 15 bases remaining between them. Germline assignment: CDR1 MNHNS and CDR2 SASEGT. CDR3 nucleotide sequence: TGTGCCAGCAGACTTTACAGGGTTGGTGAAGCTTTCTTT. This translates into CASRLYRVGEAFF.

The chain carries TRBV29-1 and TRBJ1-5; a weak D match, TRBD1 (5 bases). This CDR3 is built from 13 residues. V was trimmed by 1 base and J by 10 bases, leaving 14 bases between them. Germline loops: CDR1 SQVTM, CDR2 ANQGSEA. The CDR3 sequence is CSVEGEGEGPQHF. The DNA of the CDR3 is TGCAGCGTTGAAGGAGAAGGGGAGGGACCCCAGCATTTT.